This T cell receptor (beta chain) was documented in a study of response to subunit inactivated influenza vaccine. Study results and caveats: Few additional T cells are recruited per seasonal influenza vaccination, authors suggested.

This clonotype was seen more than once but under ten times. Its target is unknown. MiXCR was run by TCRdb on the RT-PCR reads, yielding one entry per CDR3 protein. In the table there are more than 550,000 distinct CDR3 sequences, 10% to 15% of which are singletons. In germline, CDR1 is SQVTM, CDR2 ANQGSEA. Losses at the gene ends were 2 bases for V and 7 bases for J; bases not matched to a gene: 13. This CDR3 spans 16 amino acids. This sequence was found in a man aged 45-65 years who received an inactivated influenza vaccine. Sample: PBMCs from blood, taken on the day of vaccination. The J gene is TRBJ2-7, the V gene TRBV29-1; TRBD1 matches at 11 bases. This CDR3 is CSVENPRTGGVGEQYF. The CDR3 bases are TGCAGCGTTGAAAACCCAAGGACAGGGGGCGTGGGGGAGCAGTACTTC.